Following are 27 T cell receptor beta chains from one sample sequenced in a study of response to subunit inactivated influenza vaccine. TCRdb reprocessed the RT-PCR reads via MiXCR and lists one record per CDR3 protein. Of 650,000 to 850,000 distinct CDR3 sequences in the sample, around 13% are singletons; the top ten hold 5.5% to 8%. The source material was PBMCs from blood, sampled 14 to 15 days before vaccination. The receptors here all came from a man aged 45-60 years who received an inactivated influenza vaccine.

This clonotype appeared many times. The CDR3 DNA sequence: TGTGCCAGCAAAAGAGAAAGCCCCACCGGGGAGCTGTTTTTT. The encoded protein is CASKRESPTGELFF. This rearrangement joins TRBV2 to TRBJ2-2; no definite D call. Germline assignment: CDR1 SNHLY and CDR2 FYNNEI. The CDR3 contains 14 residues. V was pared by 7 bases and J by 4 bases, with 13 bases between.

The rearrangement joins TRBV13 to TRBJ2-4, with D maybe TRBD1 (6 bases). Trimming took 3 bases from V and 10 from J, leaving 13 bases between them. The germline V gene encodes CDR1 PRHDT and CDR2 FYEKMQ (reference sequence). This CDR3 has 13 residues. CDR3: CASSFQGTGIQYF. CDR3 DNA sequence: TGTGCCAGCAGCTTCCAAGGAACAGGGATTCAGTACTTC.

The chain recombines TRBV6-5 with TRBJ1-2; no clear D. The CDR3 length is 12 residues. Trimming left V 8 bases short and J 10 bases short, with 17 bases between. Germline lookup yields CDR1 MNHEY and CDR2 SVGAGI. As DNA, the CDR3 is TGTGCCAGCCGACTAGAACTGGGGATCTACACCTTC. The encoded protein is CASRLELGIYTF.

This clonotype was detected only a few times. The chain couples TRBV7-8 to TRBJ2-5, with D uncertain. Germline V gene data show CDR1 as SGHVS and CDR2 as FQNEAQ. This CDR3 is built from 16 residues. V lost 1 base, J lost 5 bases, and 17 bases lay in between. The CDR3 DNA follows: TGTGCCAGCAGCTTAGAAGTTTTTTATTCCGGCGAGACCCAGTACTTC. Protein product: CASSLEVFYSGETQYF.

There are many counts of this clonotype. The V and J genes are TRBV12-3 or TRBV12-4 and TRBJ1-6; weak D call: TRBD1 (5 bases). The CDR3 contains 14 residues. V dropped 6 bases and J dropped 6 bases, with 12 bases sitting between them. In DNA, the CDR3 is TGTGCCAGCAGCACCGGGACTGCTAATTCACCCCTCCACTTT. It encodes CASSTGTANSPLHF.

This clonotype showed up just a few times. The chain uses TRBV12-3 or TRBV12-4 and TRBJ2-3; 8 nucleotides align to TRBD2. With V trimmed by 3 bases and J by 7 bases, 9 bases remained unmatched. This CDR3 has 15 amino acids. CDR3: CASSFSGGGSNTQYF. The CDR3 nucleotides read TGTGCCAGCAGTTTCTCGGGGGGGGGCTCAAATACGCAGTATTTT.

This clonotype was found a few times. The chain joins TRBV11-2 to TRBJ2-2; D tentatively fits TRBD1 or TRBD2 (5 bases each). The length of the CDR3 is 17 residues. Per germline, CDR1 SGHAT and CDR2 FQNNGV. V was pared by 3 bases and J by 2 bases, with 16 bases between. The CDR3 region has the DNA TGTGCCAGCAGCTTCCGGGGACGCTCAACCAACACCGGGGAGCTGTTTTTT. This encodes CASSFRGRSTNTGELFF.

CDR3 protein: CAWTEEGYSSYEQYF. CDR3 in DNA: TGTGCCTGGACGGAGGAGGGGTACAGCTCCTACGAGCAGTACTTC. The genes are TRBV30 and TRBJ2-7; D may be TRBD2 (6 bases). V shed 4 bases and J shed 0 bases, with 16 bases lying between them. The germline V gene has CDR1 GTSNPN and CDR2 SVGIG (reference sequence). This CDR3 has 15 amino acids.

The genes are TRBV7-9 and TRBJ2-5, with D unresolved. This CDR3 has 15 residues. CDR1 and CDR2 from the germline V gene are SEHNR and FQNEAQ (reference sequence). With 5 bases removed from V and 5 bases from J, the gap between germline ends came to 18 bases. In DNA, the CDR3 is TGTGCCAGCAGCCCAGGAATCACTCTAAGGGAGACCCAGTACTTC. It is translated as CASSPGITLRETQYF.

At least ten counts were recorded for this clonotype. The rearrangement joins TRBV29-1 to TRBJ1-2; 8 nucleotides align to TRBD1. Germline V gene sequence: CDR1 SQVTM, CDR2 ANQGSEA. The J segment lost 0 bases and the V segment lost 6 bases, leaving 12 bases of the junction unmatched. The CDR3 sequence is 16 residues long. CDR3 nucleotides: TGCAGCGTGAAGCCGGGACAGGCCTATTCTAACTATGGCTACACCTTC. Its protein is CSVKPGQAYSNYGYTF.

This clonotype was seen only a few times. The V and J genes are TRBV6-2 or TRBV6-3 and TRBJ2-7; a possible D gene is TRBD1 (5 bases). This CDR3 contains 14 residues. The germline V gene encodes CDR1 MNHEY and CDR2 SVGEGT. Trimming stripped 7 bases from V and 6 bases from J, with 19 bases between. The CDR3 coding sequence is TGTGCCAGCAACAGGCTAGACCTTAGCCGCGAGCAGTACTTC. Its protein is CASNRLDLSREQYF.

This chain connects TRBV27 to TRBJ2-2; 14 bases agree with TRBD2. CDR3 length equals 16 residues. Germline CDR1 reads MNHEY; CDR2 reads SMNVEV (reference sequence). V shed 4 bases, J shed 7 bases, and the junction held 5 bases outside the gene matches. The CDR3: CASSYGTSGSHGELFF. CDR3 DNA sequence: TGTGCCAGCAGTTACGGGACTAGCGGGAGTCACGGGGAGCTGTTTTTT.

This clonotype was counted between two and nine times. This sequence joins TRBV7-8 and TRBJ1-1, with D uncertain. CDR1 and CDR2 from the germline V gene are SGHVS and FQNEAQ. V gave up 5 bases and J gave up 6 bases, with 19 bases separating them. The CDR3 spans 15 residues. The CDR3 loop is CASSLTLFPVPEAFF. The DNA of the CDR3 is TGTGCCAGCAGCCTCACTCTTTTCCCGGTCCCTGAAGCTTTCTTT.

CDR3 nucleotide sequence: TGTGCCAGCAGTTCGGGACAGCTGGGGGGAAATTCACCCCTCCACTTT. Its protein product is CASSSGQLGGNSPLHF. The chain carries TRBV28 and TRBJ1-6, with 7 nucleotides matching TRBD1. The V gene's germline CDR1 is MDHEN and CDR2 SYDVKM. The ends lost 4 bases at V and 7 bases at J; junction bases unmatched: 10. The length of the CDR3 is 16 residues.

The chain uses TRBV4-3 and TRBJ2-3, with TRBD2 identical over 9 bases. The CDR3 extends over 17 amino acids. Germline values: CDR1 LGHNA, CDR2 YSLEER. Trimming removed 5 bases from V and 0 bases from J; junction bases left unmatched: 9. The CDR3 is CASSEGLSGGSTDTQYF. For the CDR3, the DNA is TGCGCCAGCAGCGAAGGCCTTAGCGGGGGTAGCACAGATACGCAGTATTTT.

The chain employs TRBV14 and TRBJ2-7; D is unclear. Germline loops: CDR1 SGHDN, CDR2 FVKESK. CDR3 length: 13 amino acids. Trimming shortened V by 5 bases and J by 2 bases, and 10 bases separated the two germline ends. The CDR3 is CASSEQTTYEQYF. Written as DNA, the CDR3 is TGTGCCAGCAGCGAACAGACAACCTACGAGCAGTACTTC.

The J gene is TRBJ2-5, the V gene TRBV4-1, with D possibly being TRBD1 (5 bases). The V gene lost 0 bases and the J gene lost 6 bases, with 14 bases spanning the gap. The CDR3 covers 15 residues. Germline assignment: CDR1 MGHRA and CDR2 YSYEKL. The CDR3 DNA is TGCGCCAGCAGCCAAGACTTCAGGGAAGCACAGACCCAGTACTTC. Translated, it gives CASSQDFREAQTQYF.

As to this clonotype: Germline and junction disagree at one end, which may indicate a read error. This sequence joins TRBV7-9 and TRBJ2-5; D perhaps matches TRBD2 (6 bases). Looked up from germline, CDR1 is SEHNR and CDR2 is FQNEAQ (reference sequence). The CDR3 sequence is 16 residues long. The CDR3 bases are TGTACCAGCAGCTTAGATAGGACTTCAGGAGGGGAGACCCAGTACTTC. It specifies CTSSLDRTSGGETQYF.

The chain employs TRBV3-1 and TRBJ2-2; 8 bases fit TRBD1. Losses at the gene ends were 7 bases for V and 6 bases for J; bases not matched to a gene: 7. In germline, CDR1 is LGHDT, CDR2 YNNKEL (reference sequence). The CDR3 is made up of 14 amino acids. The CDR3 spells CASTRTGRSGELFF. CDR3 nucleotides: TGTGCCAGCACCCGGACAGGGAGATCCGGGGAGCTGTTTTTT. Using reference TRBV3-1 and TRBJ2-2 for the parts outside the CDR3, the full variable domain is DTAVSQTPKYLVTQMGNDKSIKCEQNLGHDTMYWYKQDSKKFLKIMFSYNNKELIINETVPNRFSPKSPDKAHLNLHINSLELGDSAVYFCASTRTGRSGELFFGEGSRLTVL.

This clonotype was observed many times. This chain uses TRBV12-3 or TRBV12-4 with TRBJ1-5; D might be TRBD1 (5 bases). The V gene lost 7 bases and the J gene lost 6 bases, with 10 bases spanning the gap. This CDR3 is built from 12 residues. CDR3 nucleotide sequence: TGTGCCAGCACCATGGGGGGTCAGCCCCAGCATTTT. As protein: CASTMGGQPQHF.

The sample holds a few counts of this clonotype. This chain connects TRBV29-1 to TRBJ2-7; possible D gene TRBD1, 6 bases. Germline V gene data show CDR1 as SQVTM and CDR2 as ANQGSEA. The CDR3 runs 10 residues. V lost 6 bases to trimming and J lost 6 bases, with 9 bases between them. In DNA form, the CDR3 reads TGCAGCGTCAGGGACACCGAGCAGTACTTC. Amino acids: CSVRDTEQYF.

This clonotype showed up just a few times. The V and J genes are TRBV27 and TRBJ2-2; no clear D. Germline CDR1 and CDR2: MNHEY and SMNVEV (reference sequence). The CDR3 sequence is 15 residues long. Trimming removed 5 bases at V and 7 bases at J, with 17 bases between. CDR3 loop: CASSPTRFSNGELFF. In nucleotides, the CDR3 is TGTGCCAGCAGTCCGACGCGGTTCTCCAACGGGGAGCTGTTTTTT.

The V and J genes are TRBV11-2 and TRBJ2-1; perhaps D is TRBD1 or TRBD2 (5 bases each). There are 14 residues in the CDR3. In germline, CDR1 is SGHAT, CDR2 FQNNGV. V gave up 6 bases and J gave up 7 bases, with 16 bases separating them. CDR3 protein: CASRQTGAKNEQFF. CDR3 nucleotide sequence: TGTGCCAGCAGACAGACCGGGGCTAAAAATGAGCAGTTCTTC.

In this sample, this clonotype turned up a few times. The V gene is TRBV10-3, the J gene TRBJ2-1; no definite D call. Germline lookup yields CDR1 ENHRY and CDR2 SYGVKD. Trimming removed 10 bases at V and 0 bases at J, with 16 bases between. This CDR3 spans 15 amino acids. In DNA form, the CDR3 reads TGTGCCAGTAGTTCCATCGGTGGCTCCTACAATGAGCAGTTCTTC. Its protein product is CASSSIGGSYNEQFF.

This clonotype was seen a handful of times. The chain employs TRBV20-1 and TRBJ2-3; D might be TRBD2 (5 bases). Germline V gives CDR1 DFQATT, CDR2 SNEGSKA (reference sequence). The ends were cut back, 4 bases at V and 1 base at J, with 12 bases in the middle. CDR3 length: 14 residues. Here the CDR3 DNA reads TGCAGTGCTACTACGGGAAGAGGCACAGATACGCAGTATTTT. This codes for CSATTGRGTDTQYF.

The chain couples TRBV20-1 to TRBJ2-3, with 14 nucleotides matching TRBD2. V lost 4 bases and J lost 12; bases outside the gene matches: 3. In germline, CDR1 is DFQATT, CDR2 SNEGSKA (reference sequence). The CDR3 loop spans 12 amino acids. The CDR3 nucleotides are TGCAGTGCTACCGGGACTAGCGGGAGTCAGTATTTT. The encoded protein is CSATGTSGSQYF.

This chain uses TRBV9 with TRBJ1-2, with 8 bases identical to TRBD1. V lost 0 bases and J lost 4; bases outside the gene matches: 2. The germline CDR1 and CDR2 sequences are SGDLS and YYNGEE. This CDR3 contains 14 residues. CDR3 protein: CASSVGQGIYGYTF. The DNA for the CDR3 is TGTGCCAGCAGCGTAGGACAGGGGATCTATGGCTACACCTTC.